This T cell receptor (beta chain) was sequenced in a study of blood T cell repertoires in COVID-19. The wider study: PBMCs, B-cell-depleted T cells, or T cells provided the cDNA or gDNA that made up the material.

With V trimmed by 6 bases and J by 2 bases, 3 bases remained unmatched. This CDR3 region has 13 residues. Per the study methods: Amplification of reference gene primers was used by the study to estimate nucleated cell counts. The data were produced by immunoSEQ multiplex PCR, yet TCRdb's version contains in-frame clones alone and is incomplete. Clone size and the V and J calls come from that table; the DNA yielded D and trimming. The table has over 55,000 clones, approximately 85% seen once; the top ten hold roughly 25%. The clonotype comes from a man aged 50-60 years with acute or convalescent COVID-19. The V call is TRBV23-1, the J call TRBJ2-7; 8 positions match TRBD1. TRBV23-1 is labeled an ORF, and its function is uncertain. Material: peripheral blood. The CDR3 spells CASRGQVPYEQYV. The CDR3 nucleotides read TGCGCCAGCAGGGGACAGGTTCCCTACGAGCAGTACGTC.